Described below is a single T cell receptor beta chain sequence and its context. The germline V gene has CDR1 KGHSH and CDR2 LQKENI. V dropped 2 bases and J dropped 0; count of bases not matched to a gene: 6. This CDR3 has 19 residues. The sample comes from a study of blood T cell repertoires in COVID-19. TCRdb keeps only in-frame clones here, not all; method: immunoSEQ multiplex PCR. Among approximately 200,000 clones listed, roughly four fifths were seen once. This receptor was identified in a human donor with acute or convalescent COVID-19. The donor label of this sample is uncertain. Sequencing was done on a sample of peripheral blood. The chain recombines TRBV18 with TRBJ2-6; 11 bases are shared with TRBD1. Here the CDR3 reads CASSPSGTGGYSGANVLTF. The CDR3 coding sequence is TGTGCCAGCTCACCATCCGGGACAGGGGGTTACTCTGGGGCCAACGTCCTGACTTTC.